A single sample gave rise to the 10 T cell receptor beta chains below, sequenced in a study of blood T cell repertoires in COVID-19. Method: immunoSEQ multiplex PCR; TCRdb's copy keeps in-frame clones and lacks some. The table includes around 120,000 clones, about 92% detected once. Material for sequencing was peripheral blood. These receptor sequences come from a man between 60 and 75 years old with COVID-19, enrolled during active disease.

This chain joins TRBV21-1 and TRBJ1-3. TRBV21-1 is described as a pseudogene. This CDR3 comprises 16 residues. CDR3 in DNA: TGTGCCAGCAGCAAAGGAGGGGGGGAATCTGGAAACACCATATATTTT. Translation: CASSKGGGESGNTIYF.

This chain joins TRBV5-6 and TRBJ1-3; 9 nucleotides match TRBD1. Germline CDR1 reads SGHDT; CDR2 reads YYEEEE. V lost 3 bases to trimming and J lost 2 bases; unmatched junction nucleotides: 3. CDR3 length: 15 residues. The chain's CDR3 is CASSSRTGAGNTIYF. The CDR3 DNA reads as TGTGCCAGCAGCTCCCGGACAGGGGCTGGAAACACCATATATTTT.

As DNA, the CDR3 is TGTGCCAGCACGGTAACTAGCGGGGGCGAAAATGAGCAGTTCTTC. Its protein product is CASTVTSGGENEQFF. The genes are TRBV4-2 and TRBJ2-1; 11 bases map to TRBD2. The J segment lost 7 bases and the V segment lost 7 bases, leaving 9 bases of the junction unmatched. Germline V gene data show CDR1 as LGHNA and CDR2 as YNFKEQ. This CDR3 comprises 15 residues.

V gene TRBV18 combines with J gene TRBJ1-4; 10 bases map to TRBD1. The CDR3 runs to 14 residues. The V segment lost 6 bases and the J segment 7 bases; nucleotides outside the gene matches: 5. Germline CDR1 and CDR2: KGHSH and LQKENI. Written as DNA, the CDR3 is TGTGCCAGCTCTGACAGGGGGCAAGGTGAAAAACTGTTTTTT. Protein product: CASSDRGQGEKLFF.

The rearrangement uses TRBV24-1 and TRBJ2-1, with a possible D match to TRBD2 (6 bases). The germline V gene encodes CDR1 KGHDR and CDR2 SFDVKD. With 4 bases removed from V and 1 base from J, the gap between germline ends came to 7 bases. The CDR3 is 14 amino acids. The CDR3 loop is CATSDGSSYNEQFF. The CDR3 coding sequence is TGTGCCACCAGTGACGGGAGTTCCTACAATGAGCAGTTCTTC.

CDR3 sequence reads: CASSFGRYEQYF. For the CDR3, the DNA is TGTGCCAGCAGTTTTGGGAGGTACGAGCAGTACTTC. V and J are TRBV28 and TRBJ2-7; tentatively, D is TRBD2 (6 bases). Germline CDR1 reads MDHEN; CDR2 reads SYDVKM. V was shortened by 3 bases and J by 4 bases, with 7 bases between the two germline ends. The CDR3 has 12 amino acids.

This clone showed up just a few times. The chain recombines TRBV12-3 or TRBV12-4 with TRBJ2-2; no clear D. CDR3 length: 12 amino acids. V was pared by 7 bases and J by 4 bases, with 7 bases between. The CDR3 region has the DNA TGTGCCAGCACCAAGCTCACCGGGGAGCTGTTTTTT. Translated: CASTKLTGELFF.

The chain is built from TRBV21-1 and TRBJ2-7; the DNA was not used to check the table's D call, TRBD1. TRBV21-1 is a pseudogene. This CDR3 is 15 amino acids long. CDR3 loop: CASSKGGTGSYEQYF. CDR3 nucleotide sequence: TGTGCCAGCAGCAAAGGGGGGACAGGATCCTACGAGCAGTACTTC.

This chain uses TRBV12-5 with TRBJ1-1, with 10 bases aligning to TRBD1. CDR3 size: 19 residues. The germline gives CDR1 LGHNT, CDR2 FRNRAP. The J segment lost 4 bases and the V segment lost 1 base, leaving 15 bases of the junction unmatched. The CDR3 DNA reads TGTGCTAGTGGTTTGGGGCCCAGGGACAGGGGTCCCCAGGGCACTGAAGCTTTCTTT. It codes for CASGLGPRDRGPQGTEAFF.

The chain uses TRBV7-9 and TRBJ1-5, with 9 bases identical to TRBD1. CDR3 size: 18 residues. The ends lost 4 bases at V and 0 bases at J; junction bases unmatched: 10. Germline CDR1 reads SEHNR; CDR2 reads FQNEAQ (reference sequence). CDR3 bases: TGTGCCAGCAGCTACCCGGGACAGGGTCCTTATAGCAATCAGCCCCAGCATTTT. Translating it yields CASSYPGQGPYSNQPQHF.